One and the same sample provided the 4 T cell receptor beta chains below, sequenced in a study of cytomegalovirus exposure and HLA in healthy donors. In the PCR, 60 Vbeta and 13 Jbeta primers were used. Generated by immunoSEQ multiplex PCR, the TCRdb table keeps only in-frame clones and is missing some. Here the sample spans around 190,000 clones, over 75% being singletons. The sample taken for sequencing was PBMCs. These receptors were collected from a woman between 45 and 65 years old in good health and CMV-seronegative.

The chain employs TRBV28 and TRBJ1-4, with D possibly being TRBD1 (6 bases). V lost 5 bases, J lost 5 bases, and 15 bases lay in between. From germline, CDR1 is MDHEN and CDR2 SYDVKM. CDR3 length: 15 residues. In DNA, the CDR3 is TGTGCCAGCAGTCCTCGACAGGCCCGAAATGAAAAACTGTTTTTT. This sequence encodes CASSPRQARNEKLFF.

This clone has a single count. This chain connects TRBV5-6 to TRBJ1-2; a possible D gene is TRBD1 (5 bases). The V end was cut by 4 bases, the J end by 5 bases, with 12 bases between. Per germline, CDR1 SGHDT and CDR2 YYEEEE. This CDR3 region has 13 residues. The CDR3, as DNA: TGTGCCAGCAGCGGGGACTATAGTTATGGCTACACCTTC. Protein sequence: CASSGDYSYGYTF.

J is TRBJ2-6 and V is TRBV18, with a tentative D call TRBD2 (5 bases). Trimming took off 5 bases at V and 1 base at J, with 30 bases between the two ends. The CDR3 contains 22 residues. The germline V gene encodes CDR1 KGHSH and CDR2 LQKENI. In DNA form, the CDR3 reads TGTGCCAGCTCAACGATTCGGGAAAAGTATCTAACTATCGTATCTGGGGCCAACGTCCTGACTTTC. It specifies CASSTIREKYLTIVSGANVLTF. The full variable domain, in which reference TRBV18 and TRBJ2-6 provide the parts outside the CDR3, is NAGVMQNPRHLVRRRGQEARLRCSPMKGHSHVYWYRQLPEEGLKFMVYLQKENIIDESGMPKERFSAEFPKEGPSILRIQQVVRGDSAAYFCASSTIREKYLTIVSGANVLTFGAGSRLTVL.

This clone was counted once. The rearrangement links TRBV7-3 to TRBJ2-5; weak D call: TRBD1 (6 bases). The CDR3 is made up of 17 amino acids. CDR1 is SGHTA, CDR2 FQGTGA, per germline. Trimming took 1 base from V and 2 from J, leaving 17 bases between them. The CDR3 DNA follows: TGTGCCAGCAGCTTAATGGCCAGGGGATCGGGACAAGAGACCCAGTACTTC. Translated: CASSLMARGSGQETQYF. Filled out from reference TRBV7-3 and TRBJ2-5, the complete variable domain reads GAGVSQTPSNKVTEKGKYVELRCDPISGHTALYWYRQSLGQGPEFLIYFQGTGAADDSGLPNDRFFAVRPEGSVSTLKIQRTERGDSAVYLCASSLMARGSGQETQYFGPGTRLLVL.